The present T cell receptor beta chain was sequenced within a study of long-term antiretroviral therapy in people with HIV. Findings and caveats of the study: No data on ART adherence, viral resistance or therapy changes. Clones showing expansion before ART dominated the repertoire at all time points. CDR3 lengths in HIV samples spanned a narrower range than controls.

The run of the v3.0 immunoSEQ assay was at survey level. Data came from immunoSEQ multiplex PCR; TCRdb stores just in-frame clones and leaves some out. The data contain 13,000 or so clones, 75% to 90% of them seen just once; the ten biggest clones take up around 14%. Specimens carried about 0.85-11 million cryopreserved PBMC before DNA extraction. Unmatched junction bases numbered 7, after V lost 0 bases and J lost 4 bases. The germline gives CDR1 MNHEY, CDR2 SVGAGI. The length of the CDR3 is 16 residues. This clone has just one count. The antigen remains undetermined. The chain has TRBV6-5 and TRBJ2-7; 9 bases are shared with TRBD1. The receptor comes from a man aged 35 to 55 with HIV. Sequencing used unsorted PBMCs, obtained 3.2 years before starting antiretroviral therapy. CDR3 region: CASSYSPEQGAYEQYF. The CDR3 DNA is TGTGCCAGCAGTTACTCTCCAGAACAGGGGGCTTACGAGCAGTACTTC.